Following are 15 T cell receptor beta chains from one sample sequenced in a study of CD8 T cells in Susac syndrome. The authors reverse transcribed about 0.5 to 1 ug RNA with random hexamers. From the immunoSEQ multiplex PCR reads, TCRdb called clonotypes with MiXCR, one entry per CDR3 protein. The table shows roughly 300,000 distinct CDR3 sequences, with approximately 81% occurring only once. Sequencing used CD8+ T cells from PBMCs. Receptors were obtained from a human donor with multiple sclerosis.

DNA for the CDR3: TGTGCCAGCAGCCCGCAGAGGACCTACAATGAGCAGTTCTTC. Residues: CASSPQRTYNEQFF. The chain uses TRBV7-9 and TRBJ2-1; no clear D. The CDR3 loop spans 14 amino acids. Germline CDR1 is SEHNR and CDR2 is FQNEAQ (reference sequence). The V gene lost 5 bases and the J gene lost 2 bases, with 10 bases spanning the gap.

The chain recombines TRBV6-1 with TRBJ2-3; a possible D gene is TRBD2 (6 bases). The V and J ends lost 6 bases and 5 bases respectively, with 18 bases between them. Per germline, CDR1 MNHNS and CDR2 SASEGT. The length of the CDR3 is 15 residues. CDR3 bases: TGTGCCAGCAGAGGTTTCCCCGGGAGTAAAGATACGCAGTATTTT. This gives the protein CASRGFPGSKDTQYF.

This rearrangement joins TRBV16 to TRBJ2-7, with no clear D. This CDR3 comprises 11 residues. The V gene lost 4 bases and the J gene lost 4 bases, with 5 bases spanning the gap. Germline CDR1 and CDR2: KGHSY and FQNENV. The CDR3 DNA reads as TGTGCCAGCAGCCCCAGATACGAGCAGTACTTC. Amino acids: CASSPRYEQYF.

This chain uses TRBV7-2 with TRBJ2-4, with D perhaps matching TRBD2 (6 bases). Trimming left V 3 bases short and J 0 bases short, with 9 bases between. Looked up from germline, CDR1 is SGHTA and CDR2 is FQGNSA. This CDR3 spans 15 amino acids. The DNA of the CDR3 is TGTGCCAGCAGCTTTCAGGGACTAGCCAAAAACATTCAGTACTTC. Translated: CASSFQGLAKNIQYF.

The rearrangement links TRBV7-2 to TRBJ1-5, with 7 bases fitting TRBD1. The trim removed 5 bases at V and 5 bases at J, leaving 9 bases unmatched. The CDR3 consists of 15 residues. CDR1 and CDR2 (germline): SGHTA, FQGNSA. Here the CDR3 DNA reads TGTGCCAGCAGCCCCCTAGGACAGGAGGATCAGCCCCAGCATTTT. It specifies CASSPLGQEDQPQHF.

This rearrangement joins TRBV6-5 to TRBJ1-1, with D tentatively TRBD1 (5 bases). There are 13 residues in the CDR3. Germline CDR1 and CDR2: MNHEY and SVGAGI. V lost 2 bases to trimming and J lost 4 bases, with 8 bases between them. The CDR3 bases are TGTGCCAGCAGTTACGCCGGGGGCACTGAAGCTTTCTTT. It specifies CASSYAGGTEAFF.

The rearrangement uses TRBV12-3 or TRBV12-4 and TRBJ2-3, with D perhaps assigned TRBD1 or TRBD2 (5 bases each). This CDR3 has 17 amino acids. The V gene lost 5 bases and the J gene lost 2 bases, with 20 bases spanning the gap. Written as DNA, the CDR3 is TGTGCCAGCAGTCGGCTTCCGGGACCAGCCTACACAGATACGCAGTATTTT. Translating it yields CASSRLPGPAYTDTQYF.

The genes are TRBV6-2 or TRBV6-3 and TRBJ2-2; no clear D gene. The germline gives CDR1 MNHEY, CDR2 SVGEGT. Trimming cost V 7 bases and J 7 bases, with 16 bases left between them. The CDR3 totals 14 residues. The CDR3 DNA reads as TGTGCCAGCAACGGCCAGCCCATGGTCGGGGAGCTGTTTTTT. Residues: CASNGQPMVGELFF.

This clonotype came up once. The chain has TRBV20-1 and TRBJ2-3; D uncertain. CDR3 length: 17 residues. Germline-derived CDR1 and CDR2 are DFQATT and SNEGSKA (reference sequence). V lost 0 bases to trimming and J lost 2 bases, with 18 bases between them. The CDR3 sequence is CSARDLGGLEITDTQYF. As DNA, the CDR3 is TGCAGTGCTAGAGATCTGGGCGGCCTGGAAATCACAGATACGCAGTATTTT.

This chain connects TRBV5-5 to TRBJ1-6; D ambiguous. Germline V gene sequence: CDR1 SGHKS, CDR2 YYEKEE (reference sequence). This CDR3 has 16 residues. The V end was cut by 2 bases, the J end by 9 bases, with 18 bases between. The CDR3 sequence: CASSFGFRGFGSPLHF. The CDR3 DNA sequence: TGTGCCAGCAGCTTCGGTTTTCGAGGATTCGGTTCACCCCTCCACTTT.

The chain couples TRBV9 to TRBJ2-1, with D perhaps TRBD2 (5 bases). Germline V gene sequence: CDR1 SGDLS, CDR2 YYNGEE. The CDR3 sequence is 16 residues long. V gave up 3 bases and J gave up 0 bases, with 13 bases separating them. The CDR3 here is CASSGYGRGSYNEQFF. CDR3 DNA sequence: TGTGCCAGCAGCGGGTATGGACGGGGCTCCTACAATGAGCAGTTCTTC.

The rearrangement uses TRBV11-3 and TRBJ2-7, with a tentative D call TRBD2 (5 bases). The CDR3 is 14 residues long. V lost 2 bases and J lost 7, with 15 bases in between. The germline CDR1 and CDR2 sequences are SGHNT and YENEEA. Here the CDR3 reads CASSLRIRGEEQYF. CDR3 DNA sequence: TGTGCCAGCAGCTTACGAATTCGGGGAGAAGAGCAGTACTTC.

This chain connects TRBV7-8 to TRBJ1-2; 10 bases match TRBD1. Germline V CDR1 and CDR2: SGHVS, FQNEAQ. Trimming took 5 bases from V and 4 from J; bases not matched to a gene: 10. This CDR3 has 16 residues. The CDR3: CASSVSGTGAIYGYTF. The CDR3 DNA reads TGTGCCAGCAGCGTTTCCGGGACAGGGGCCATCTATGGCTACACCTTC.

The V call is TRBV9, the J call TRBJ2-1, with 11 nucleotides matching TRBD2. This CDR3 has 15 residues. Trimming at V came to 0 bases and at J to 8 bases, leaving 4 bases not matched to a gene. Germline-derived CDR1 and CDR2 are SGDLS and YYNGEE. CDR3 bases: TGTGCCAGCAGCGTAGTACTAGCGGGAGTGGATGAGCAGTTCTTC. Translation gives CASSVVLAGVDEQFF.

This sequence joins TRBV4-1 and TRBJ2-7, with a weak D call TRBD1 (6 bases). Germline lookup yields CDR1 MGHRA and CDR2 YSYEKL. The CDR3 runs to 14 residues. Trimming took off 5 bases at V and 3 bases at J, with 14 bases between the two ends. CDR3: CASSERDTLYEQYF. For the CDR3, the DNA is TGCGCCAGCAGCGAGAGGGACACCCTCTACGAGCAGTACTTC.